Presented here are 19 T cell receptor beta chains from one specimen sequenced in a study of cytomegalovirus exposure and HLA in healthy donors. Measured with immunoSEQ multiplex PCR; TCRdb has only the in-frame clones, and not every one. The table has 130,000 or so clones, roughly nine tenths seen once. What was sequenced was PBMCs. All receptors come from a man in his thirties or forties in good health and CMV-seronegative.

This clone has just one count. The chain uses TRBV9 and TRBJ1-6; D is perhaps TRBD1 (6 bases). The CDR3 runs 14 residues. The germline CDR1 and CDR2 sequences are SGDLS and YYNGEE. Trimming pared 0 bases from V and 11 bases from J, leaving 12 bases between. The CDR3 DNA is TGTGCCAGCAGCGTAGAGGTTGGGACACCACCCCTCCACTTT. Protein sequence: CASSVEVGTPPLHF.

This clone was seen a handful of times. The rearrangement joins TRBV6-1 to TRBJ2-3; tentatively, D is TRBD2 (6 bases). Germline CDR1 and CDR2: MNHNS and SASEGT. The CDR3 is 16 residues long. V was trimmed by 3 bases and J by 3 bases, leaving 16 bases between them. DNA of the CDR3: TGTGCCAGCAGTGATGTGGGGGGTCTAGGGACAGATACGCAGTATTTT. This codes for CASSDVGGLGTDTQYF.

This CDR3 reads CASSMSRGRDEQYF. CDR3 coding DNA: TGTGCCAGTAGTATGAGCAGGGGGCGCGACGAGCAGTACTTC. This sequence joins TRBV19 and TRBJ2-7; 8 bases map to TRBD1. The CDR3 sequence is 14 residues long. Germline values: CDR1 LNHDA, CDR2 SQIVND (reference sequence). After removal of 3 bases from V and 5 bases from J, the junction contained 6 bases not matched to a gene.

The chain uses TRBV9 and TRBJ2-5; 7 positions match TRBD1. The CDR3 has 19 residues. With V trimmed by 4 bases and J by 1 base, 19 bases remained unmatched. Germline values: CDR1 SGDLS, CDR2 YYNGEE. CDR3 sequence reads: CASSPGQGVTPSPQETQYF. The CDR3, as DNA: TGTGCCAGCAGCCCCGGGCAGGGGGTAACCCCGTCTCCCCAAGAGACCCAGTACTTC.

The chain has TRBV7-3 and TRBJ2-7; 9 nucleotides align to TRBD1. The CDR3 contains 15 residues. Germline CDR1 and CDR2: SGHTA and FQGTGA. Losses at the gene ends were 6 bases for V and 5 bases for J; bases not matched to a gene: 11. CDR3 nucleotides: TGTGCCAGCAGGCAATCCGGGACAGGGTTCCACGAGCAGTACTTC. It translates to CASRQSGTGFHEQYF. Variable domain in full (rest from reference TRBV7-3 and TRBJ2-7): GAGVSQTPSNKVTEKGKYVELRCDPISGHTALYWYRQSLGQGPEFLIYFQGTGAADDSGLPNDRFFAVRPEGSVSTLKIQRTERGDSAVYLCASRQSGTGFHEQYFGPGTRLTVT.

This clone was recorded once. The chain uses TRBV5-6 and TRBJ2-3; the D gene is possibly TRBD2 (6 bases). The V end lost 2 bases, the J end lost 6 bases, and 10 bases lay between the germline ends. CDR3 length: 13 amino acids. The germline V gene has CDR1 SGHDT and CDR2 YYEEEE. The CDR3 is CASSLGGTDTQYF. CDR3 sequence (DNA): TGTGCCAGCAGCTTAGGAGGGACCGATACGCAGTATTTT.

The DNA for the CDR3 is TGTGCCAGCAGCTCAGGGACAGGGCCGAGCTCCTACAATGAGCAGTTCTTC. It translates to CASSSGTGPSSYNEQFF. The chain joins TRBV7-9 to TRBJ2-1, with 9 bases aligning to TRBD1. With V trimmed by 4 bases and J by 0 bases, 7 bases remained unmatched. The CDR3 is 17 residues long. Germline values: CDR1 SEHNR, CDR2 FQNEAQ (reference sequence). Filled out from reference TRBV7-9 and TRBJ2-1, the complete variable domain reads DTGVSQNPRHKITKRGQNVTFRCDPISEHNRLYWYRQTLGQGPEFLTYFQNEAQLEKSRLLSDRFSAERPKGSFSTLEIQRTEQGDSAMYLCASSSGTGPSSYNEQFFGPGTRLTVL.

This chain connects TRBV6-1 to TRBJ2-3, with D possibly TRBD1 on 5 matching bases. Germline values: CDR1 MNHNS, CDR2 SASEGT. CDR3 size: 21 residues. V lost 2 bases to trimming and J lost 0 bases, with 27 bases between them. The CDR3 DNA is TGTGCCAGCAGTGAAAGTGCAGGGTTCCTAATATTAAACCCTAGCACAGATACGCAGTATTTT. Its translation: CASSESAGFLILNPSTDTQYF.

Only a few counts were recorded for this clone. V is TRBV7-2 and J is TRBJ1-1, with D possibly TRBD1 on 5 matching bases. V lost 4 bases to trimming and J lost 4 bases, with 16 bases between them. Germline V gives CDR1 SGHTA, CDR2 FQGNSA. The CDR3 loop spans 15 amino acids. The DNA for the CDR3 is TGTGCCAGCAGCTCGTTCCCTAGGGGTAGCACTGAAGCTTTCTTT. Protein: CASSSFPRGSTEAFF.

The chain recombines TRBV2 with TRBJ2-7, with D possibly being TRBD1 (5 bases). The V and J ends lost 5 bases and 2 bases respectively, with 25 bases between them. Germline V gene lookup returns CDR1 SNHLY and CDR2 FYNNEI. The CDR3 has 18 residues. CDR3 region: CASSWNRDKGSSTYEQYF. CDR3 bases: TGTGCCAGCAGTTGGAATCGAGACAAGGGGTCTTCGACCTACGAGCAGTACTTC.

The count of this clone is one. The CDR3 loop reads CASSLARAAGEQFF. The CDR3 DNA is TGCGCCAGCAGCTTGGCCAGGGCTGCCGGTGAGCAGTTCTTC. The chain joins TRBV5-1 to TRBJ2-1, with D perhaps TRBD1 (5 bases). Looked up from germline, CDR1 is SGHRS and CDR2 is YFSETQ. The CDR3 has 14 residues. The V end was cut by 0 bases, the J end by 9 bases, with 13 bases between. Using reference TRBV5-1 and TRBJ2-1 for the parts outside the CDR3, the full variable domain is KAGVTQTPRYLIKTRGQQVTLSCSPISGHRSVSWYQQTPGQGLQFLFEYFSETQRNKGNFPGRFSGRQFSNSRSEMNVSTLELGDSALYLCASSLARAAGEQFFGPGTRLTVL.

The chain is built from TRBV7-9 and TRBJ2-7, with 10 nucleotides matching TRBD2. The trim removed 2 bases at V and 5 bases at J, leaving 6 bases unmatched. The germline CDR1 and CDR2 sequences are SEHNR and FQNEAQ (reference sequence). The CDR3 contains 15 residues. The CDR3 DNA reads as TGTGCCAGCAGCTTAAGAGCCGGGACTAGCGACGAGCAGTACTTC. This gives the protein CASSLRAGTSDEQYF.

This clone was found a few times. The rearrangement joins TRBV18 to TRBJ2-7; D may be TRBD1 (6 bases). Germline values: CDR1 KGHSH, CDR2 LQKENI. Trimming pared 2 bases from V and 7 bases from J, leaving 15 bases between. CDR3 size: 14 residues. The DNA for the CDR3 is TGTGCCAGCTCACCATGGGACACGGACCGTGAGCAGTACTTC. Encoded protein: CASSPWDTDREQYF.

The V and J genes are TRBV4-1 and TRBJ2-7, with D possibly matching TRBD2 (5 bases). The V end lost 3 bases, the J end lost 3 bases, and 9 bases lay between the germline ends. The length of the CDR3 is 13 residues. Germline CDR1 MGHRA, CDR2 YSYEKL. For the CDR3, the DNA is TGCGCCAGCAGCCACCCCGGGGACTACGAGCAGTACTTC. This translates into CASSHPGDYEQYF.

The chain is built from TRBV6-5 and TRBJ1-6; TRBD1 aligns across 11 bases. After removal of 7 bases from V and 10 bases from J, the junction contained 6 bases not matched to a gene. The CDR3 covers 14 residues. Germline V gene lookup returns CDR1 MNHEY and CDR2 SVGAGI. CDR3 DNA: TGTGCCAGCAAAGAGGACAGGGGGCGATCACCCCTCCACTTT. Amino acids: CASKEDRGRSPLHF.

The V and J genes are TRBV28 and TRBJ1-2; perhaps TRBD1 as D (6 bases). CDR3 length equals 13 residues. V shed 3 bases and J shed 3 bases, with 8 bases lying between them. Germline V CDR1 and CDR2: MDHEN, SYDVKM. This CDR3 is CASSFHRDYGYTF. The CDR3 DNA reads TGTGCCAGCAGTTTTCACAGGGACTATGGCTACACCTTC.

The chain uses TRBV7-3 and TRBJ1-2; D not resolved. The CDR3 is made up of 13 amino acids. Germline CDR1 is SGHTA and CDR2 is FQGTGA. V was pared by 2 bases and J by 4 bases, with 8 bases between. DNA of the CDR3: TGTGCCAGCAGCTTACTCGCAGGCTATGGCTACACCTTC. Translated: CASSLLAGYGYTF.

The CDR3 loop reads CASRRGLVYNEQFF. The CDR3, as DNA: TGTGCCAGTAGACGGGGACTAGTTTACAATGAGCAGTTCTTC. The rearrangement links TRBV19 to TRBJ2-1; the match to TRBD2 covers 8 bases. V was clipped by 6 bases and J by 4 bases; unmatched bases: 5. The CDR3 is made up of 14 amino acids. The V gene's germline CDR1 is LNHDA and CDR2 SQIVND (reference sequence).

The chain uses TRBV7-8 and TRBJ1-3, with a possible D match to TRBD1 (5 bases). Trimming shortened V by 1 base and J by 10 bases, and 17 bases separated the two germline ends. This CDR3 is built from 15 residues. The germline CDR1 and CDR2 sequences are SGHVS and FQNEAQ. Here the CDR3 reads CASSLDGATLRTIYF. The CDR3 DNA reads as TGTGCCAGCAGCTTAGATGGGGCCACCTTACGTACCATATATTTT.